This TCR beta chain was observed in a study of beta chain features in type 1 diabetes. About the research overall: The study examined roughly 110,000,000 sorted cells across all samples. General observations from the study: Type 1 diabetes patients had fewer VDJ junction insertions and more deletions. Any PCR bias toward short templates would affect both groups alike. Healthy donors had naive, central memory and Treg TCRB repertoires that appeared less similar than those seen among patients.

As to this clone: Antigen unknown.

The entirety of the isolated RNA underwent reverse transcription, so expressed TCRB transcripts were sequenced. The method was immunoSEQ multiplex PCR; TCRdb's version includes in-frame clones alone and lacks a portion of them. The sample consists of 250,000 to 400,000 clones, 12% to 15% of them appearing once. Germline V gives CDR1 SGHTA, CDR2 FQGNSA. V dropped 2 bases and J dropped 0 bases, with 10 bases sitting between them. The CDR3 is 16 amino acids. The sequence came from a man aged 25-45 years in good health. The sequenced material came from central memory CD4+ T cells from blood. V and J are TRBV7-2 and TRBJ2-2, with D perhaps matching TRBD2 (6 bases). In DNA, the CDR3 is TGTGCCAGCAGCTTATTCGCGGGACCGAACACCGGGGAGCTGTTTTTT. Translating gives CASSLFAGPNTGELFF. The whole variable domain, filled in from reference TRBV7-2 and TRBJ2-2, reads GAGVSQSPSNKVTEKGKDVELRCDPISGHTALYWYRQSLGQGLEFLIYFQGNSAPDKSGLPSDRFSAERTGGSVSTLTIQRTQQEDSAVYLCASSLFAGPNTGELFFGEGSRLTVL.